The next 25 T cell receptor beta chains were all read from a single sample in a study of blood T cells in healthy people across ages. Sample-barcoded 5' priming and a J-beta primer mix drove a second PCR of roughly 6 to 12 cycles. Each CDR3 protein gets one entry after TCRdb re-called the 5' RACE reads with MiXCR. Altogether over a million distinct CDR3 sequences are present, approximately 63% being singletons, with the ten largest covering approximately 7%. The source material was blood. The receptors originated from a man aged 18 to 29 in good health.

CDR3 nucleotide sequence: TGTGCCAGCAGTTTAACACCGACGGAGAACACTGAAGCTTTCTTT. It yields the protein CASSLTPTENTEAFF. The chain couples TRBV12-3 or TRBV12-4 to TRBJ1-1; D unresolved. V dropped 2 bases and J dropped 1 base, with 11 bases sitting between them. This CDR3 contains 15 residues.

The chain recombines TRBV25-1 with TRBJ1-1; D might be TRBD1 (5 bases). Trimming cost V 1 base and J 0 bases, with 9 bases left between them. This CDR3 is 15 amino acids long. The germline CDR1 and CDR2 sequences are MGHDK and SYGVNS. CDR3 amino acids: CASSEWGRLNTEAFF. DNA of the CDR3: TGTGCCAGCAGTGAATGGGGACGGTTGAACACTGAAGCTTTCTTT.

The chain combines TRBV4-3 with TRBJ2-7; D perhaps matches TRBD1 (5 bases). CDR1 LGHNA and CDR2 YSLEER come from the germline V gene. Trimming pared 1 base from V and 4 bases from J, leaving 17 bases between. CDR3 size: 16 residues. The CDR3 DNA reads TGCGCCAGCAGCCAAGGCATAGTAGGGGAAGGTTACGAGCAGTACTTC. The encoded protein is CASSQGIVGEGYEQYF.

DNA for the CDR3: TGCGCCAGCAGCCAAGATCTGAGGACTAGCGGGAGTTATAGCATTCAGTACTTC. It specifies CASSQDLRTSGSYSIQYF. This sequence joins TRBV4-1 and TRBJ2-5, with 13 nucleotides matching TRBD2. The tail of the sequence fits TRBJ2-4 better, so the J call may be wrong. CDR1 is MGHRA, CDR2 YSYEKL, per germline. The length of the CDR3 is 18 residues.

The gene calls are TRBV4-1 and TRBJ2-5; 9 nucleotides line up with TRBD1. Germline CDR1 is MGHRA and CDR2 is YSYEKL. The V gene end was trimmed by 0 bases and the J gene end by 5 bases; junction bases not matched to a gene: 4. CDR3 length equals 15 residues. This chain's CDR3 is CASSQDGTGRETQYF. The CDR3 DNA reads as TGCGCCAGCAGCCAAGATGGGACAGGGAGGGAGACCCAGTACTTC.

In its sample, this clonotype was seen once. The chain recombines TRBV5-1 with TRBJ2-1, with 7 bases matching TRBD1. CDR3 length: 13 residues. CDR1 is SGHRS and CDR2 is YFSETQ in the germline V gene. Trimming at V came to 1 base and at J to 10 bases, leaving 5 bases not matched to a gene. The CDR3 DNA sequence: TGCGCCAGCAGCTTGTTAGGGGGCCGGGAGCAGTTCTTC. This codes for CASSLLGGREQFF.

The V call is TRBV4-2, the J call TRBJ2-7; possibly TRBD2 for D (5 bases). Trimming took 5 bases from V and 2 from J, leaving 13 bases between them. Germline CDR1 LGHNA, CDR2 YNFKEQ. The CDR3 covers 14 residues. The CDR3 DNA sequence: TGTGCCAGCAGCTCAGAGGGTACCCCCTACGAGCAGTACTTC. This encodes CASSSEGTPYEQYF.

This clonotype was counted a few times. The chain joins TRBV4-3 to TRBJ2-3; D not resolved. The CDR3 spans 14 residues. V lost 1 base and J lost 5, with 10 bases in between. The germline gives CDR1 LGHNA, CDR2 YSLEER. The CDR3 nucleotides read TGCGCCAGCAGCCAAGTGTTGCGAGAAGATACGCAGTATTTT. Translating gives CASSQVLREDTQYF.

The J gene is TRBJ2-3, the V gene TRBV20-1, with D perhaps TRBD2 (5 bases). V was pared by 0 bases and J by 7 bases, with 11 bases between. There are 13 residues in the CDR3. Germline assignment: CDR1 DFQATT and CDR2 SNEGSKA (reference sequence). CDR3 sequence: CSARDEGRNTQYF. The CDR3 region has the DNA TGCAGTGCTAGAGATGAAGGGAGAAATACGCAGTATTTT.

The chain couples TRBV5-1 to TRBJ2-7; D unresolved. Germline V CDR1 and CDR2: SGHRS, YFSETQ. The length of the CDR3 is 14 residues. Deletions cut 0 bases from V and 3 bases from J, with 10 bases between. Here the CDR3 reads CASSLGRLSYEQYF. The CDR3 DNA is TGCGCCAGCAGCTTGGGGAGACTGAGCTACGAGCAGTACTTC.

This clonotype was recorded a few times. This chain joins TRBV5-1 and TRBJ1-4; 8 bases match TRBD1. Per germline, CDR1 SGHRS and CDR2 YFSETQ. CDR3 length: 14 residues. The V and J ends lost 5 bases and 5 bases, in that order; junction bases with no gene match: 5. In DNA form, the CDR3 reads TGCGCCAGCAGAGCGGACAGGGCCAATGAAAAACTGTTTTTT. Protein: CASRADRANEKLFF.

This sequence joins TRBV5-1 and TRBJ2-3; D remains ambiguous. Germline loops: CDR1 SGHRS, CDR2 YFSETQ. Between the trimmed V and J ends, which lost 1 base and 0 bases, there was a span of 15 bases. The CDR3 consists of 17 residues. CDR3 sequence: CASSLFSASPSTDTQYF. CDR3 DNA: TGCGCCAGCAGCTTGTTTTCCGCGTCTCCTAGCACAGATACGCAGTATTTT.

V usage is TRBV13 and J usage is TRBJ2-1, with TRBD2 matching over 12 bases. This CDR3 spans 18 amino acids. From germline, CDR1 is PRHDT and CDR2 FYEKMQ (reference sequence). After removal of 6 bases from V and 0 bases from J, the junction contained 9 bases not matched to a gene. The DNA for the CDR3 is TGTGCCAGCAGTTCGGGACTAGCGGGTTCGAGCTCCTACAATGAGCAGTTCTTC. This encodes CASSSGLAGSSSYNEQFF.

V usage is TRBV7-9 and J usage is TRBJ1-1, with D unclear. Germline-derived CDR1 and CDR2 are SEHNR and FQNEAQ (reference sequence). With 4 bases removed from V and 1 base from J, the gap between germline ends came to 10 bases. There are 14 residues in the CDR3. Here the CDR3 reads CASSSSAENTEAFF. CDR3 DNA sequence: TGTGCCAGCAGCTCCAGCGCCGAGAACACTGAAGCTTTCTTT.

This CDR3 reads CASTSDSRSEQFF. CDR3 sequence (DNA): TGTGCCAGCACGTCAGACTCTCGATCGGAGCAGTTCTTC. The V call is TRBV12-3 or TRBV12-4, the J call TRBJ2-1; the D is unclear. The CDR3 is 13 residues long. V lost 7 bases and J lost 10, with 17 bases in between.

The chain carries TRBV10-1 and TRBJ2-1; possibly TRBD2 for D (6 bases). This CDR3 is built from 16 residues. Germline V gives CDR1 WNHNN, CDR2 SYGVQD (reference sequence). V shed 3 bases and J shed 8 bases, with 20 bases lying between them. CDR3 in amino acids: CASSDSDAGSRDEQFF. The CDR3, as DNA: TGCGCCAGCAGTGACTCCGATGCCGGGAGTAGAGATGAGCAGTTCTTC.

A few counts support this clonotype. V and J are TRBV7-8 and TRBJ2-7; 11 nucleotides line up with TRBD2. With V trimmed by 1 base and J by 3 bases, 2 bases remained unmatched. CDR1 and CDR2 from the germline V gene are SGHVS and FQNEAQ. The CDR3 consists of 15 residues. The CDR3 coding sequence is TGTGCCAGCAGCTTAGTAGCGGGAGGGCTCTACGAGCAGTACTTC. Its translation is CASSLVAGGLYEQYF.

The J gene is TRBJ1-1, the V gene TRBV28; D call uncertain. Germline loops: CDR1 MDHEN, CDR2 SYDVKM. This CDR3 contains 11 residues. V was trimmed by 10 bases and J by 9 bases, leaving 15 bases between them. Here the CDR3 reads CATSYHLQAFF. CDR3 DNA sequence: TGTGCCACCTCCTACCACCTCCAAGCTTTCTTT. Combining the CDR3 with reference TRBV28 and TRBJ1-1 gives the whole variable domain DVKVTQSSRYLVKRTGEKVFLECVQDMDHENMFWYRQDPGLGLRLIYFSYDVKMKEKGDIPEGYSVSREKKERFSLILESASTNQTSMYLCATSYHLQAFFGQGTRLTVV.

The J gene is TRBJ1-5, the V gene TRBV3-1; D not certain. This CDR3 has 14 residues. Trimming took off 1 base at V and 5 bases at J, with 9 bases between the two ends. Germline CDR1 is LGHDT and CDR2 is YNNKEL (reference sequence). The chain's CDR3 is CASSQAAQDQPQHF. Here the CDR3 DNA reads TGTGCCAGCAGCCAAGCGGCCCAGGATCAGCCCCAGCATTTT.

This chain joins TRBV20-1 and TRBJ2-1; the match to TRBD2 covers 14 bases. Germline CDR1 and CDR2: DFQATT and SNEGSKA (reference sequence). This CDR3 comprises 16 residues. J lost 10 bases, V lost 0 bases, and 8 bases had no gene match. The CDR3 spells CSAREPTSGREGEQFF. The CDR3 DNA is TGCAGTGCTAGAGAGCCGACTAGCGGGAGGGAGGGCGAGCAGTTCTTC.

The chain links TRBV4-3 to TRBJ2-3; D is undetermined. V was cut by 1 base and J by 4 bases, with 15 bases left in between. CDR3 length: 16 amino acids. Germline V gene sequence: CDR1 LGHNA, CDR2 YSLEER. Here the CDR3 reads CASSQAAYGGSDTQYF. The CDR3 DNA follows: TGCGCCAGCAGCCAAGCTGCGTACGGCGGCTCAGATACGCAGTATTTT.

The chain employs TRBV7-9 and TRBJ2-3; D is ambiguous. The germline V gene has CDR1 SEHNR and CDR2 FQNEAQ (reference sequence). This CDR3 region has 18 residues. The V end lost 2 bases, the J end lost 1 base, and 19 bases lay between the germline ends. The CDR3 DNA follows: TGTGCCAGCAGCTTACATGCGTCGGGCAGCACGGGCACAGATACGCAGTATTTT. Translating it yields CASSLHASGSTGTDTQYF.

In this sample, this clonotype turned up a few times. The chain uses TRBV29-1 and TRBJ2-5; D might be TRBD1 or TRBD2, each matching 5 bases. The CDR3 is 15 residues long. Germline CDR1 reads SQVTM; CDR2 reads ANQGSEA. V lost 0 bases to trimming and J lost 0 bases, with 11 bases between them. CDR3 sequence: CSVEESGSNQETQYF. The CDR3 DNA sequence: TGCAGCGTTGAAGAATCAGGGAGTAACCAAGAGACCCAGTACTTC.

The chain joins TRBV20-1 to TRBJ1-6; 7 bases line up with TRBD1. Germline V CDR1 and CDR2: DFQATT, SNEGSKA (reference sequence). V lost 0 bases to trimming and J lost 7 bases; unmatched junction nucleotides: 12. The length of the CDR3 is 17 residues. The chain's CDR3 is CSARDLPRGRLNSPLHF. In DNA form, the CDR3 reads TGCAGTGCTAGAGATCTCCCCAGGGGGAGGTTAAATTCACCCCTCCACTTT.

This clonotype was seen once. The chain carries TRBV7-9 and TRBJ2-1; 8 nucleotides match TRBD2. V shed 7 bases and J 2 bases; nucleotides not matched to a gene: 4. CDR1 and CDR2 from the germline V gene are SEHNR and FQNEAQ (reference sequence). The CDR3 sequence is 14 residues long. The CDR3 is CASKKRGPYNEQFF. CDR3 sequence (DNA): TGTGCCAGCAAAAAGCGGGGGCCCTACAATGAGCAGTTCTTC.